The 30 T cell receptor beta chains below all came from one sample that was sequenced in a study of T cells in Graves' hyperthyroidism and ophthalmopathy. TCR beta CDR3 regions were amplified from RNA. A set of HTBI primers served as the primers for a first-round RT-PCR of the TCR CDR3. TCRdb independently ran MiXCR on the multiplex PCR reads; one entry per CDR3 protein. The sample carries 370,000 or so distinct CDR3 sequences, more than 20% recorded once. The sample comprised blood. The receptors come from a man aged 50 to 60 with Graves' hyperthyroidism.

This clonotype came up a few times. The chain links TRBV11-2 to TRBJ2-7; 7 bases agree with TRBD2. Germline V gene sequence: CDR1 SGHAT, CDR2 FQNNGV. The CDR3 is 17 residues long. V lost 3 bases to trimming and J lost 5 bases; unmatched junction nucleotides: 16. The CDR3 DNA is TGTGCCAGCAGCTTGTGGGGAGGCGGGAGTATTGCTAACGAGCAGTACTTC. Residues: CASSLWGGGSIANEQYF.

A few counts support this clonotype. This chain joins TRBV20-1 and TRBJ2-1; 7 nucleotides line up with TRBD2. CDR3 length: 15 amino acids. J was trimmed by 5 bases and V by 0 bases; bases with no gene match: 7. Germline CDR1 and CDR2: DFQATT and SNEGSKA (reference sequence). The CDR3 spells CSARDLRGSNNEQFF. CDR3 nucleotides: TGCAGTGCTAGAGATCTTCGCGGGAGTAACAATGAGCAGTTCTTC.

This clonotype was counted many times. The chain recombines TRBV6-1 with TRBJ2-1; D uncertain. V dropped 6 bases and J dropped 9 bases, with 9 bases sitting between them. Germline CDR1 reads MNHNS; CDR2 reads SASEGT. The CDR3 runs 11 residues. CDR3 region: CASSERTEQFF. DNA for the CDR3: TGTGCCAGCAGCGAGCGAACTGAGCAGTTCTTC.

The V call is TRBV3-1, the J call TRBJ2-1; TRBD2 aligns across 8 bases. Trimming cost V 4 bases and J 4 bases; bases outside gene matches: 12. Germline CDR1 is LGHDT and CDR2 is YNNKEL (reference sequence). The CDR3 loop spans 17 amino acids. CDR3 coding DNA: TGTGCCAGCAGCCCACGGACTAGCTCCTGGGAATACAATGAGCAGTTCTTC. Its protein is CASSPRTSSWEYNEQFF.

The J gene is TRBJ1-6, the V gene TRBV28; D uncertain. V was pared by 5 bases and J by 4 bases, with 9 bases between. This CDR3 spans 14 amino acids. Germline V gene data show CDR1 as MDHEN and CDR2 as SYDVKM. As DNA, the CDR3 is TGTGCCAGCAGTCACCCAGATTATAATTCACCCCTCCACTTT. Its translation: CASSHPDYNSPLHF.

In regard to this clonotype: The conserved closing phenylalanine or tryptophan is absent in this CDR3, likely reflecting a read error. The chain links TRBV11-2 to TRBJ2-1; no firm D call. Germline V gene lookup returns CDR1 SGHAT and CDR2 FQNNGV. CDR3 length: 15 amino acids. Trimming took 0 bases from V and 2 from J, leaving 8 bases between them. Written as DNA, the CDR3 is TGTGCCAGCAGCTTAGAGGTGGGCGCCTACAATGAGCAGTTCATC. Translated: CASSLEVGAYNEQFI.

The chain is built from TRBV28 and TRBJ1-2; 10 nucleotides agree with TRBD1. Trimming took 8 bases from V and 4 from J; bases not matched to a gene: 16. The germline gives CDR1 MDHEN, CDR2 SYDVKM. The length of the CDR3 is 17 residues. The CDR3 here is CASGPPIRDRGGYGYTF. The CDR3, as DNA: TGTGCCAGCGGCCCCCCTATCAGGGACAGGGGAGGCTATGGCTACACCTTC.

This clonotype was counted at least ten times. The chain has TRBV20-1 and TRBJ2-1; 7 nucleotides agree with TRBD2. This CDR3 region has 14 residues. With V trimmed by 5 bases and J by 0 bases, 4 bases remained unmatched. In germline, CDR1 is DFQATT, CDR2 SNEGSKA (reference sequence). In DNA form, the CDR3 reads TGCAGTGCTTTAGCGGGCCCCTCCTACAATGAGCAGTTCTTC. It encodes CSALAGPSYNEQFF.

This clonotype came up many times. V gene TRBV7-8 combines with J gene TRBJ2-2; no definite D call. Germline V gene lookup returns CDR1 SGHVS and CDR2 FQNEAQ. The CDR3 sequence is 12 residues long. The V and J ends lost 3 bases and 6 bases respectively, with 5 bases between them. In DNA form, the CDR3 reads TGTGCCAGCAGCTTTACTGCCGGGGAGCTGTTTTTT. It specifies CASSFTAGELFF.

The CDR3 region has the DNA TGCGCCAGCGGTGCCGGACAGGGGAACTATGGCTACACCTTC. This sequence encodes CASGAGQGNYGYTF. The V gene is TRBV5-1, the J gene TRBJ1-2; 9 nucleotides match TRBD1. This CDR3 comprises 14 residues. The germline V gene has CDR1 SGHRS and CDR2 YFSETQ. The V and J ends lost 7 bases and 2 bases, in that order; junction bases with no gene match: 6.

This chain links TRBV6-2 or TRBV6-3 with TRBJ2-4; a weak D match, TRBD2 (5 bases). The CDR3 is made up of 15 amino acids. Trimming cost V 0 bases and J 0 bases, with 6 bases left between them. The V gene's germline CDR1 is MNHEY and CDR2 SVGEGT. The CDR3 is CASSYSAGAKNIQYF. DNA of the CDR3: TGTGCCAGCAGTTACTCGGCGGGAGCCAAAAACATTCAGTACTTC.

In DNA, the CDR3 is TGTGCCAGCAAAGTACGGGGGGACAGCAATCAGCCCCAGCATTTT. Translating it yields CASKVRGDSNQPQHF. This sequence joins TRBV6-1 and TRBJ1-5, with D maybe TRBD1 (5 bases). This CDR3 contains 15 residues. Per the germline V gene, CDR1 is MNHNS and CDR2 is SASEGT. Trimming stripped 7 bases from V and 1 base from J, with 14 bases between.

Points on this clonotype: One end of the junction fails to match germline, which may point to a read error. V gene TRBV7-3 combines with J gene TRBJ2-2, with a weak D call TRBD2 (5 bases). Per the germline V gene, CDR1 is SGHTA and CDR2 is FQGTGA. This CDR3 has 15 residues. Here the CDR3 reads CASGLGSGDTGELFF. In DNA form, the CDR3 reads TGTGCCAGCGGCTTGGGAAGCGGAGACACCGGGGAGCTGTTTTTT.

The chain carries TRBV20-1 and TRBJ1-2; maybe TRBD1 (5 bases). The CDR3 consists of 15 residues. Germline lookup yields CDR1 DFQATT and CDR2 SNEGSKA (reference sequence). V was pared by 3 bases and J by 0 bases, with 14 bases between. In DNA, the CDR3 is TGCAGTGCTAGCGCACGGGGGGGAGCTAACTATGGCTACACCTTC. This sequence encodes CSASARGGANYGYTF.

This chain joins TRBV11-3 and TRBJ2-3; TRBD1 or TRBD2 may be the D gene (5 bases each). The CDR3 totals 14 residues. V lost 5 bases, J lost 1 base, and 10 bases lay in between. Germline V gene data show CDR1 as SGHNT and CDR2 as YENEEA. CDR3 nucleotide sequence: TGTGCCAGCAGCCTCGGGGACCGCACAGATACGCAGTATTTT. Residues: CASSLGDRTDTQYF.

The chain joins TRBV28 to TRBJ1-5; unclear D gene. CDR3 length: 12 residues. From germline, CDR1 is MDHEN and CDR2 SYDVKM. The germline V and J ends were trimmed by 3 bases and 6 bases, with 6 bases remaining between them. In DNA form, the CDR3 reads TGTGCCAGCAGTTTGGCGACTCAGCCCCAGCATTTT. This codes for CASSLATQPQHF.

This clonotype was observed a handful of times. The V and J genes are TRBV3-1 and TRBJ2-4; D might be TRBD1 (6 bases). CDR3 length equals 15 residues. V lost 3 bases and J 4 bases, leaving 13 bases between the germline ends. Germline V gene sequence: CDR1 LGHDT, CDR2 YNNKEL (reference sequence). CDR3 region: CASSHWDTKKNIQYF. In DNA, the CDR3 is TGTGCCAGCAGCCACTGGGACACTAAAAAAAACATTCAGTACTTC.

The chain is built from TRBV12-5 and TRBJ2-7; a weak D match, TRBD1 (6 bases). The CDR3 totals 13 residues. In germline, CDR1 is LGHNT, CDR2 FRNRAP. Trimming stripped 1 base from V and 4 bases from J, with 8 bases between. CDR3 nucleotides: TGTGCTAGTGGTTTGGATCAGGGGTACGAGCAGTACTTC. Residues: CASGLDQGYEQYF.

This clonotype has just a few counts. V gene TRBV29-1 combines with J gene TRBJ2-7, with D possibly matching TRBD2 (6 bases). Deletions cut 4 bases from V and 2 bases from J, with 12 bases between. Germline V gene sequence: CDR1 SQVTM, CDR2 ANQGSEA. There are 13 residues in the CDR3. CDR3 protein: CSVGRGEAYEQYF. CDR3 nucleotide sequence: TGCAGCGTTGGCAGAGGGGAGGCCTACGAGCAGTACTTC.

This clonotype has only a few counts. V is TRBV20-1 and J is TRBJ2-5; 10 bases are shared with TRBD2. The junction had 13 bases not matched to a gene; V was cut back by 2 bases and J by 4 bases. The CDR3 runs to 17 residues. CDR1 is DFQATT and CDR2 is SNEGSKA in the germline V gene (reference sequence). CDR3 DNA sequence: TGCAGTGCTAGACCCACTAGCGGGGCCTGGTCTGGAGAGACCCAGTACTTC. It specifies CSARPTSGAWSGETQYF.

The V gene is TRBV4-1, the J gene TRBJ2-7, with D tentatively TRBD1 (6 bases). Germline CDR1 is MGHRA and CDR2 is YSYEKL. V was cut by 0 bases and J by 6 bases, with 12 bases left in between. This CDR3 region has 14 residues. The CDR3 protein is CASSQDASRGEQYF. The CDR3 DNA is TGCGCCAGCAGCCAAGACGCTAGCAGGGGCGAGCAGTACTTC.

The gene calls are TRBV5-1 and TRBJ2-5, with 9 bases fitting TRBD2. The CDR3 is made up of 16 amino acids. Trimming cost V 0 bases and J 5 bases; bases outside gene matches: 8. Germline CDR1 is SGHRS and CDR2 is YFSETQ. This CDR3 reads CASSLGPAGGPETQYF. CDR3 sequence (DNA): TGCGCCAGCAGCTTGGGGCCGGCGGGAGGGCCGGAGACCCAGTACTTC.

V usage is TRBV5-1 and J usage is TRBJ2-5; a weak D match, TRBD2 (7 bases). The CDR3 has 14 residues. Trimming pared 4 bases from V and 5 bases from J, leaving 15 bases between. Germline CDR1 reads SGHRS; CDR2 reads YFSETQ. The CDR3: CASSRGASEETQYF. The CDR3 DNA is TGCGCCAGCAGCCGGGGGGCTAGCGAGGAGACCCAGTACTTC.

There are many counts of this clonotype. The chain links TRBV6-2 or TRBV6-3 to TRBJ2-7, with TRBD2 as a possible D gene (6 bases). Germline CDR1 reads MNHEY; CDR2 reads SVGEGT. CDR3 size: 16 residues. Between the trimmed V and J ends, which lost 1 base and 2 bases, there was a span of 15 bases. The CDR3 DNA follows: TGTGCCAGCAGTTACTTTTCGGCGGGGTTGACCTACGAGCAGTACTTC. Its translation: CASSYFSAGLTYEQYF.

This clonotype was recorded at least ten times. The gene calls are TRBV11-3 and TRBJ2-7; maybe TRBD2 (5 bases). CDR1 is SGHNT and CDR2 is YENEEA in the germline V gene. The germline V and J ends were trimmed by 10 bases and 7 bases, with 23 bases remaining between them. This CDR3 is built from 14 residues. CDR3 DNA sequence: TGTGCCACCCTTGGGATTGCGGGCCCGGGAGAGCAGTACTTC. Translation: CATLGIAGPGEQYF.

The V and J genes are TRBV29-1 and TRBJ1-3; no clear D. In germline, CDR1 is SQVTM, CDR2 ANQGSEA. The CDR3 runs to 13 residues. The ends were cut back, 5 bases at V and 0 bases at J, with 8 bases in the middle. In nucleotides, the CDR3 is TGCAGCGTTACACAGAGCTCTGGAAACACCATATATTTT. It codes for CSVTQSSGNTIYF.

This clonotype showed up just a few times. The chain employs TRBV2 and TRBJ2-4, with 9 bases identical to TRBD1. From germline, CDR1 is SNHLY and CDR2 FYNNEI. There are 17 residues in the CDR3. V lost 7 bases and J lost 0; bases outside the gene matches: 10. CDR3 in amino acids: CASIHRTGALAKNIQYF. The CDR3 nucleotides read TGTGCCAGCATCCATCGGACAGGGGCTCTAGCCAAAAACATTCAGTACTTC.

This clonotype has a count of ten or more. The V call is TRBV2, the J call TRBJ2-2; D gene uncertain. V was cut by 8 bases and J by 0 bases, with 10 bases left in between. The CDR3 has 14 residues. The germline CDR1 and CDR2 sequences are SNHLY and FYNNEI. The CDR3 DNA follows: TGTGCCAGCCAATCTGGCTCGAACACCGGGGAGCTGTTTTTT. This translates into CASQSGSNTGELFF.

There are many counts of this clonotype. V usage is TRBV11-3 and J usage is TRBJ2-5; D is unclear. This CDR3 has 11 residues. Per germline, CDR1 SGHNT and CDR2 YENEEA. Between the trimmed V and J ends, which lost 5 bases and 5 bases, there was a span of 6 bases. This CDR3 reads CASSQMETQYF. DNA of the CDR3: TGTGCCAGCAGCCAAATGGAGACCCAGTACTTC.

This clonotype has just one count. The chain is built from TRBV6-2 or TRBV6-3 and TRBJ1-6; tentative D call: TRBD1 (6 bases). Trimming took 2 bases from V and 3 from J, leaving 11 bases between them. The CDR3 is made up of 16 amino acids. Germline CDR1 is MNHEY and CDR2 is SVGEGT. CDR3 sequence: CASSYGGAGYNSPLHF. The CDR3 DNA sequence: TGTGCCAGCAGTTACGGGGGCGCGGGCTATAATTCACCCCTCCACTTT.